These 9 T cell receptor beta chains originate from one sample sequenced in a study of persistence of HIV-infected CD4 T cells. No antigen has been identified for these receptors. The libraries were made with immunoSEQ version 4 in survey mode. Sequenced by immunoSEQ multiplex PCR; TCRdb stores in-frame clones only, minus some. The sample has roughly 64,000 clones, less than 85% seen once. Overlapping HIV-1 Gag 15-mer peptides at 0.85 to 1 ug per peptide per mL were used. CD40L-negative CD69-negative CD45RO-high memory CD4+ T cells were sorted as populations depleted of antigen-responding cells. Sequences were derived from CD4+ T cells sorted from PBMCs after roughly 18-hour stimulation, sampled from a patient who received antiretroviral therapy. These receptors originate from an adult man with HIV who was CMV-seropositive.

Only a few counts were recorded for this clone. V and J are TRBV6-5 and TRBJ1-3; the D gene is possibly TRBD1 (6 bases). The CDR3 length is 12 residues. The V end lost 4 bases, the J end lost 11 bases, and 12 bases lay between the germline ends. Germline CDR1 reads MNHEY; CDR2 reads SVGAGI. CDR3 region: CASSSPGTPIYF. The CDR3 bases are TGTGCCAGCAGTTCCCCCGGGACACCCATATATTTT.

A few counts support this clone. The chain carries TRBV12-3 or TRBV12-4 and TRBJ1-1; TRBD1 agrees at 7 bases. This CDR3 comprises 13 residues. V was pared by 5 bases and J by 9 bases, with 9 bases of the junction left unmatched. The CDR3 region is CASSQRQGNKAFF. The CDR3 bases are TGTGCCAGCAGTCAGCGACAGGGAAATAAAGCTTTCTTT.

This chain connects TRBV5-1 to TRBJ1-1, with a weak D call TRBD1 (5 bases). The CDR3 loop spans 15 amino acids. The V end was cut by 3 bases, the J end by 1 base, with 13 bases between. CDR1 and CDR2 from the germline V gene are SGHRS and YFSETQ. The CDR3 DNA sequence: TGCGCCAGCAGCTCATCGGGACGGACGAACACTGAAGCTTTCTTT. Translation gives CASSSSGRTNTEAFF.

The V call is TRBV9, the J call TRBJ2-2; either TRBD1 or TRBD2 may fit D (5 bases each). The V gene's germline CDR1 is SGDLS and CDR2 YYNGEE. The CDR3 is 15 residues long. V lost 0 bases and J 5 bases, leaving 11 bases between the germline ends. The CDR3 coding sequence is TGTGCCAGCAGCGTAGCGGGGCCGCGGACCGGGGAGCTGTTTTTT. This codes for CASSVAGPRTGELFF.

The chain links TRBV19 to TRBJ1-2; tentatively, D is TRBD1 (5 bases). This CDR3 is 16 amino acids long. V lost 7 bases, J lost 7 bases, and 25 bases lay in between. Germline V gene sequence: CDR1 LNHDA, CDR2 SQIVND (reference sequence). The CDR3 here is CASTPTRGRGGGGYTF. The CDR3 nucleotides read TGTGCCAGTACCCCCACCCGGGGGAGGGGAGGCGGTGGCTACACCTTC.

There are a few counts of this clone. The chain links TRBV5-1 to TRBJ1-4, with 11 bases identical to TRBD1. The CDR3 covers 14 residues. V shed 4 bases, J shed 8 bases, and the junction held 4 bases outside the gene matches. The germline CDR1 and CDR2 sequences are SGHRS and YFSETQ. As DNA, the CDR3 is TGCGCCAGCAGCGACGGGACAGGGGGAGAAAAACTGTTTTTT. Its translation is CASSDGTGGEKLFF.

The chain has TRBV21-1 and TRBJ2-5; the D call of TRBD1 is as the table states it, not checked on the DNA. TRBV21-1 has pseudogene status. The length of the CDR3 is 17 residues. CDR3 region: CASSKGGGQMYQETQYF. CDR3 nucleotide sequence: TGTGCCAGCAGCAAAGGAGGGGGACAGATGTACCAAGAGACCCAGTACTTC.

The sample holds one count of this clone. The V call is TRBV6-5, the J call TRBJ1-1; weak D call: TRBD1 (6 bases). The V gene lost 7 bases and the J gene lost 0 bases, with 12 bases spanning the gap. Germline CDR1 and CDR2: MNHEY and SVGAGI. The CDR3 sequence is 14 residues long. The CDR3 reads CASTKDRVNTEAFF. The CDR3 coding sequence is TGTGCCAGCACCAAGGACAGAGTGAACACTGAAGCTTTCTTT.

This clone occurred a few times. The chain recombines TRBV6-6 with TRBJ1-1; D is perhaps TRBD1 (6 bases). Germline V lookup: CDR1 MNHNY, CDR2 SVGAGI (reference sequence). Trimming stripped 10 bases from V and 5 bases from J, with 26 bases between. This CDR3 is 16 amino acids long. CDR3 sequence: CATTTQQGRGETEAFF. DNA for the CDR3: TGTGCCACGACGACCCAACAGGGAAGGGGGGAGACTGAAGCTTTCTTT.